The 8 T cell receptor beta chains in this list originate from one sample, sequenced in a study of OX40 agonist ivuxolimab in advanced cancers. Assay: immunoSEQ multiplex PCR; the TCRdb copy retains only in-frame clones and omits some. Among 65,000 to 85,000 clones listed, about nine tenths were seen once. The sequences come from CD4+ or CD8+ T cells sorted from blood, collected in a trial of the OX40 agonist ivuxolimab. These receptors were collected from an adult with an advanced solid tumor such as melanoma, head and neck, liver or kidney cancer.

The chain combines TRBV11-3 with TRBJ2-1, with a possible D match to TRBD1 (6 bases). Germline values: CDR1 SGHNT, CDR2 YENEEA. Between the trimmed V and J ends, which lost 1 base and 8 bases, there was a span of 18 bases. The CDR3 sequence is 16 residues long. The CDR3 DNA reads as TGTGCCAGCAGCTTAGCAGGGACACAGTTCGTGGATGAGCAGTTCTTC. This codes for CASSLAGTQFVDEQFF.

In DNA form, the CDR3 reads TGTGCCAGCAGCTTGGACAGGGGGAACACTGAAGCTTTCTTT. It translates to CASSLDRGNTEAFF. The chain combines TRBV5-4 with TRBJ1-1, with 7 bases fitting TRBD1. V trimming: 0 bases; J trimming: 1 base; junction bases outside the gene matches: 0. The CDR3 sequence is 14 residues long. Germline-derived CDR1 and CDR2 are SGHNT and YYREEE (reference sequence). Drawing the rest from reference TRBV5-4 and TRBJ1-1, the complete variable domain is ETGVTQSPTHLIKTRGQQVTLRCSSQSGHNTVSWYQQALGQGPQFIFQYYREEENGRGNFPPRFSGLQFPNYSSELNVNALELDDSALYLCASSLDRGNTEAFFGQGTRLTVV.

This clone was observed a handful of times. V and J are TRBV19 and TRBJ1-3; D gene ambiguous. Trimming stripped 2 bases from V and 0 bases from J, with 14 bases between. The CDR3 totals 17 residues. Germline V lookup: CDR1 LNHDA, CDR2 SQIVND (reference sequence). The CDR3 DNA reads as TGTGCCAGTAGTATAACGTCGGTCACCTACTCTGGAAACACCATATATTTT. Its protein is CASSITSVTYSGNTIYF.

The CDR3 sequence: CAWSGGTGLGEQYF. The CDR3 nucleotides read TGTGCCTGGAGTGGCGGGACAGGGTTAGGCGAGCAGTACTTC. J is TRBJ2-7 and V is TRBV30; TRBD1 aligns across 9 bases. This CDR3 comprises 14 residues. Germline trimming cut 1 base from V and 6 bases from J; bases unmatched to any gene: 7. Per the germline V gene, CDR1 is GTSNPN and CDR2 is SVGIG (reference sequence).

The J gene is TRBJ2-2, the V gene TRBV19; perhaps TRBD2 as D (6 bases). Trimming removed 5 bases at V and 1 base at J, with 11 bases between. The CDR3 length is 15 residues. CDR1 LNHDA and CDR2 SQIVND come from the germline V gene (reference sequence). CDR3 sequence reads: CASSGGLLNTGELFF. DNA for the CDR3: TGTGCCAGTAGTGGGGGACTGCTGAACACCGGGGAGCTGTTTTTT.

The chain joins TRBV30 to TRBJ1-2, with 8 bases identical to TRBD1. This CDR3 has 11 residues. Germline-derived CDR1 and CDR2 are GTSNPN and SVGIG (reference sequence). J gave up 10 bases and V 4 bases, and 5 bases lay outside the gene matches. The CDR3 spells CAWTRQGLYTF. The CDR3 nucleotides are TGTGCCTGGACCCGACAGGGGCTCTACACCTTC.

V is TRBV9 and J is TRBJ1-1; D gene uncertain. CDR3 length: 13 amino acids. Between the trimmed V and J ends, which lost 1 base and 0 bases, there was a span of 4 bases. The germline CDR1 and CDR2 sequences are SGDLS and YYNGEE. CDR3 sequence: CASSVRLNTEAFF. For the CDR3, the DNA is TGTGCCAGCAGCGTAAGGCTGAACACTGAAGCTTTCTTT.

V and J are TRBV20-1 and TRBJ2-5; D gene ambiguous. Germline V gives CDR1 DFQATT, CDR2 SNEGSKA (reference sequence). V lost 3 bases and J lost 5, with 4 bases in between. The CDR3 extends over 10 amino acids. The CDR3 loop reads CSARRETQYF. Written as DNA, the CDR3 is TGCAGTGCTAGGAGGGAGACCCAGTACTTC.